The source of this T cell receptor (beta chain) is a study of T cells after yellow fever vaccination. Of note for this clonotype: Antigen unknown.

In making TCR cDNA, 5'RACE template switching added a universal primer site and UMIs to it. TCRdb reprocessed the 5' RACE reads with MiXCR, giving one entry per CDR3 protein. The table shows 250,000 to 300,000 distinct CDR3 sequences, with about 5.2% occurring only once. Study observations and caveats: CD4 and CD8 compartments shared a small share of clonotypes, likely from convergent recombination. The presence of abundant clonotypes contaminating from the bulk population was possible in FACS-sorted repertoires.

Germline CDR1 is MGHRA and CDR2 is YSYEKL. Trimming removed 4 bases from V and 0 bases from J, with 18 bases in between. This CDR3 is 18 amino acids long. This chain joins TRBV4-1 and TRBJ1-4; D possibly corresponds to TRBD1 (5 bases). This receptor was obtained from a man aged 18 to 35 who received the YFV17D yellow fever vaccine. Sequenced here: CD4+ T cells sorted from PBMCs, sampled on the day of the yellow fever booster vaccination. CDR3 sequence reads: CASSRTRTGAATNEKLFF. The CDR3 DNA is TGCGCCAGCAGCCGCACTCGAACAGGAGCCGCAACTAATGAAAAACTGTTTTTT.